Included here is one T cell receptor (beta chain) sequence, with context. At one of its ends the junction is not consistent with the germline gene, which may arise from a read error. The entry originates in a study of Graves' ophthalmopathy and Graves' hyperthyroidism. Hyperthyroidism was new, under 2 months, in patients aged 18 to 65. Researchers took RNA transcripts and amplified TCR beta CDR3 regions from them. HTBI-primed RT-PCR formed the first round, and a multiplex PCR formed the second. TCRdb re-called the multiplex PCR reads with MiXCR, one entry per CDR3 protein. The sample records 500,000 to 700,000 distinct CDR3 sequences, approximately 37% being singletons. Material: peripheral blood or thyroid tissue (not recorded which). The origin of this receptor is an adult man with Graves' hyperthyroidism.

The CDR3 sequence: CSARSATNEKLVF. The CDR3 nucleotides read TGCAGTGCTAGAAGTGCAACTAATGAAAAACTGGTTTTT. The rearrangement links TRBV20-1 to TRBJ1-4; D not resolved. CDR1 and CDR2 from the germline V gene are DFQATT and SNEGSKA (reference sequence). The CDR3 is made up of 13 amino acids.